This record covers a single TCR beta chain. Its antigen is still unknown. A read error may account for a junction end that differs from germline. This sample was included in a study of tumor and adjacent non-tumor tissue in lung cancer. Study summary: About 4.17 million productive TCRbeta reads were obtained per sample on average.

The CDR3 covers 12 residues. Germline values: CDR1 DFQATT, CDR2 SNEGSKA (reference sequence). This sample's RNA came from whole unsorted tissue. Three rounds of nested PCR, following a modified ARM-PCR protocol, produced the TCRbeta library. TCRdb re-called the multiplex PCR reads through MiXCR, storing one row per CDR3 protein. The sample yields 110,000 or so distinct CDR3 sequences, 75% seen once. Findings and limits, study-wide: Shorter survival was associated with higher TCR diversity in tumors.

This receptor was identified in a woman aged 60-70 years with non-small cell lung cancer. Sequencing used lung tumor tissue. The V gene is TRBV20-1, the J gene TRBJ2-7, with TRBD2 as a possible D gene (6 bases). CDR3 in DNA: TGCATTGCTAACGGACAAACGGGGGAGCTGTACTTC. Protein: CIANGQTGELYF.